This T cell receptor beta chain appears in the sequencing data of a study of blood T cell repertoires in COVID-19. Overall study: T cells, B-cell-depleted T cells, or PBMCs supplied cDNA or gDNA.

Here immunoSEQ multiplex PCR was the method, and the copy in TCRdb shows in-frame clones only, minus some. The table records roughly 300,000 clones, 89% of them present only once. This clone was seen a single time. CDR3 length equals 14 residues. V lost 10 bases, J lost 8 bases, and 22 bases lay in between. Germline V gene sequence: CDR1 LNHDA, CDR2 SQIVND (reference sequence). The chain employs TRBV19 and TRBJ2-3, with a tentative D call TRBD1 (6 bases). The clonotype originates from a man aged 18 to 35 who had recovered from COVID-19. The sequencing sample was made of peripheral blood. The CDR3 loop reads CATYPGWGLGTQYF. The CDR3, as DNA: TGTGCCACTTACCCCGGATGGGGGCTGGGTACGCAGTATTTT.